This is a list of T cell receptor beta chains from one sample in a study of T cells after yellow fever vaccination. MiXCR, applied by TCRdb to the 5' RACE reads, yields one record per CDR3 protein. The sample lists 250,000 to 300,000 distinct CDR3 sequences; approximately 12% were seen once. Sequencing used CD4+ T cells sorted from PBMCs, obtained 45 days after the yellow fever booster vaccination. The receptors here all came from a young man who received the YFV17D yellow fever vaccine. CDR3s include the opening cysteine and the closing phenylalanine or tryptophan. A D gene is named only where the DNA matches it firmly. Some rows mark clone size as missing; the rest say once, few, many or name a class of expanded clone.

D	V	size	J	DNA	CDR3
-	TRBV18	few	TRBJ2-6	TGTGCCAGCTCCAACTCTGGGGCCAACGTCCTGACTTTC	CASSNSGANVLTF
-	TRBV28	-	TRBJ2-7	TGTGCCCACAGGCGGGCTGTGGGGTACGAGCAGTACTTC	CAHRRAVGYEQYF
TRBD1	TRBV20-1	-	TRBJ2-7	TGCAGTGCTAGCACTCCGGGACAGGGAAGGGAGCAGTACTTC	CSASTPGQGREQYF
TRBD1	TRBV24-1	many	TRBJ2-5	TGTGCCACCTCGACAGGGGGCTTCCAAGAGACCCAGTACTTC	CATSTGGFQETQYF
TRBD1	TRBV7-2	many	TRBJ2-1	TGTGCCAGCAGCTCCGGGACAGGGGGCTACAATGAGCAGTTCTTC	CASSSGTGGYNEQFF
TRBD2	TRBV4-3	-	TRBJ2-1	TGCGCCAGCAGCCGCCTCCCTAGCGGGAGTTACAATGAGCAGTTCTTC	CASSRLPSGSYNEQFF
-	TRBV7-2	-	TRBJ2-7	TGTGCCAGCAGCTTAGAGGTGGCCTACGAGCAGTACTTC	CASSLEVAYEQYF
-	TRBV12-3/TRBV12-4	many	TRBJ2-1	TGTGCCAGCAGCCCCCCCGGGGTCCGCGAGCAGTTCTTC	CASSPPGVREQFF
TRBD2	TRBV7-4	-	TRBJ2-1	TGTACCTTCAGTCCGCCCCGACGTCTAGCGGGAGTCCGGGATGAGCAGTTCTTC	CTFSPPRRLAGVRDEQFF
TRBD2	TRBV20-1	-	TRBJ2-3	TGCAGCCTCAGACGGCCGGGAGGAATAGATACGCAGTATTTT	CSLRRPGGIDTQYF
TRBD1	TRBV5-6	-	TRBJ1-4	TGTGCCAGCAGCGGGGACAGGGATGAAAAACTGTTTTTT	CASSGDRDEKLFF
TRBD1	TRBV7-2	-	TRBJ2-7	TGTGCCAGCAGCGCCGTCGGACAGGGAGGATACGAGCAGTACTTC	CASSAVGQGGYEQYF
TRBD2	TRBV5-1	-	TRBJ2-3	TGCGCCAGCAGCTTGTACGCGGGAGCCACAGATACGCAGTATTTT	CASSLYAGATDTQYF
-	TRBV28	-	TRBJ1-1	TGTGCCTTCTCGCTGAGGGGAGGAGGCACTGAAGCTTTCTTT	CAFSLRGGGTEAFF
-	TRBV7-6	few	TRBJ2-3	TGTGCCAGCAGCTTAGGTTACGGGGCCCGCACAGATACGCAGTATTTT	CASSLGYGARTDTQYF
-	TRBV5-1	-	TRBJ2-7	TGCGCCAGCAGCTTGGGTTACGGGGGCCACGAGCAGTACTTC	CASSLGYGGHEQYF
-	TRBV11-2	few	TRBJ2-1	TGTGCCAGCAGCTTAGCGGTGAACAATGAGCAGTTCTTC	CASSLAVNNEQFF
TRBD1	TRBV7-2	-	TRBJ2-5	TGTGCCAGCAGGACAGGGGTGGAGACCCAGTACTTC	CASRTGVETQYF
TRBD2	TRBV7-6	few	TRBJ2-7	TGTGCCAGCAGCTCCCGGACAGCGGGAGGAACCCACGAGCAGTACTTC	CASSSRTAGGTHEQYF
-	TRBV5-1	-	TRBJ2-2	TGCGCCAGCAGCGGCCCTAAGTTCTCCGGGAACACCGGGGAGCTGTTTTTT	CASSGPKFSGNTGELFF
-	TRBV30	few	TRBJ2-1	TGTGCCTGGACCTTAGCGGTCTATGACAATGAGCAGTTCTTC	CAWTLAVYDNEQFF
-	TRBV24-1	-	TRBJ2-1	TGTGCCACCAGTGACCGAAATGAGCAGTTCTTC	CATSDRNEQFF
-	TRBV7-2	few	TRBJ2-1	TGTGCCAGCAGCCCAAACGGACGGTCATACAATGAGCAGTTCTTC	CASSPNGRSYNEQFF
TRBD1	TRBV29-1	-	TRBJ1-2	TGCAGCGTTGAAGAACAATCCGGGGGACAGTCTACCAACTATGGCTACACCTTC	CSVEEQSGGQSTNYGYTF
-	TRBV7-2	-	TRBJ2-5	TGTGCCAGCAGCCGCGGTATATCAGAGACCCAGTACTTC	CASSRGISETQYF
-	TRBV20-1	once	TRBJ2-3	TGCAGTGCTAGAGATCCTCCGGGACATAGCACAGATACGCAGTATTTT	CSARDPPGHSTDTQYF
-	TRBV5-1	few	TRBJ1-5	TGCGCCAGCAGCTTGGTCGTAAATCAGCCCCAGCATTTT	CASSLVVNQPQHF
TRBD1	TRBV5-8	few	TRBJ1-5	TGTGCCAGCGCACTCAACAGGGGGGTTTGGCAGCCCCAGCATTTT	CASALNRGVWQPQHF
-	TRBV6-2/TRBV6-3	many	TRBJ1-1	TGTGCCAGCAGAAAAACCGGGACCCAGAACACTGAAGCTTTCTTT	CASRKTGTQNTEAFF
-	TRBV20-1	few	TRBJ2-5	TGCAGTGCTAGAGCCCGGGGGAAAGAGACCCAGTACTTC	CSARARGKETQYF
TRBD1	TRBV6-5	few	TRBJ2-3	TGTGCCAGCAGTTACAGGACAGGGTCAGCAGATACGCAGTATTTT	CASSYRTGSADTQYF
-	TRBV7-3	-	TRBJ2-2	TGTGCCAGCAGCTTAACAGCGGGCGGGAACACCGGGGAGCTGTTTTTT	CASSLTAGGNTGELFF
TRBD2	TRBV6-5	few	TRBJ2-1	TGTGCCAGCAGGGCAGCGGGAGTAGAGCAGTTCTTC	CASRAAGVEQFF
TRBD2	TRBV5-4	-	TRBJ2-3	TGTGCCAGCAGCTTGGGTTGGCGGGAGTTGACAGATACGCAGTATTTT	CASSLGWRELTDTQYF
-	TRBV6-5	-	TRBJ2-1	TGTGCCAGCAGTTACGATACGCTATCCTACAATGAGCAGTTCTTC	CASSYDTLSYNEQFF
TRBD2	TRBV7-2	-	TRBJ2-7	TGTGCCAGCAACGAAAATAGCGGGACCTACGAGCAGTACTTC	CASNENSGTYEQYF
-	TRBV5-1	-	TRBJ2-7	TGCGCCAGCAGCTTGGCGAGCATCTACGAGCAGTACTTC	CASSLASIYEQYF
TRBD1	TRBV29-1	many	TRBJ2-1	TGCAGCGTCCGGGTCGACAGGGCTGGCAATGAGCAGTTCTTC	CSVRVDRAGNEQFF
TRBD2	TRBV7-2	many	TRBJ2-7	TGTGCCAGCAGCCCCACTAGCGGGAGTAGCGAGCAGTACTTC	CASSPTSGSSEQYF
-	TRBV5-1	few	TRBJ2-1	TGCGCCAGCAGCTTGTTTAAGGGGGCCTACAATGAGCAGTTCTTC	CASSLFKGAYNEQFF
TRBD1	TRBV18	-	TRBJ2-6	TGTGCCAGCTCATTCCCCCGGGACAGGGGGTCTGGGGCCAACGTCCTGACTTTC	CASSFPRDRGSGANVLTF
-	TRBV5-1	few	TRBJ2-2	TGCGCCAGCAGCTTGTCAGGGGCCGTTGCCGGGGAGCTGTTTTTT	CASSLSGAVAGELFF
-	TRBV5-6	few	TRBJ1-1	TGTGCCAGCAGCTCCTGGACCACGGCGAGGACTGAAGCTTTCTTT	CASSSWTTARTEAFF
-	TRBV7-2	-	TRBJ2-7	TGTGCCAGCAGCTTAGGGTCAGGGGCCAGGGGAGAGCAGTACTTC	CASSLGSGARGEQYF
-	TRBV27	-	TRBJ1-2	TGTGCCAGCAGGGGGGCATACTATGGCTACACCTTC	CASRGAYYGYTF
TRBD1	TRBV11-2	-	TRBJ1-6	TGTGCCAGCGGGTGGACAGGGCGGGTCGATTCACCCCTCCACTTT	CASGWTGRVDSPLHF
TRBD2	TRBV27	-	TRBJ2-2	TGTGCCAGCACCGTGGCGGGAGTTCCCACCGGGGAGCTGTTTTTT	CASTVAGVPTGELFF
-	TRBV5-6	many	TRBJ2-1	TGTGCCAGCAGCTCCGGACTCGCTACCTACAATGAGCAGTTCTTC	CASSSGLATYNEQFF
TRBD2	TRBV3-1	-	TRBJ2-3	TGTGCCAGCAGCCTCCGAGCCCCTAGCGGAAGCACAGATACGCAGTATTTT	CASSLRAPSGSTDTQYF
-	TRBV29-1	-	TRBJ2-3	TGCAGCGTTGGAGTCGGCACAGATACGCAGTATTTT	CSVGVGTDTQYF
-	TRBV15	-	TRBJ2-7	TGTGCCACCAGCGGGGGGTTAAATCACGAGCAGTACTTC	CATSGGLNHEQYF
TRBD1	TRBV20-1	many	TRBJ1-5	TGCAGTGCTAGAGACCCAGGGGGCGCGGGCAATCAGCCCCAGCATTTT	CSARDPGGAGNQPQHF
-	TRBV7-7	-	TRBJ2-3	TGTGCCAGCAGCCTAGGCCGGCAGCCCGATACGCAGTATTTT	CASSLGRQPDTQYF
-	TRBV3-1	few	TRBJ1-1	TGTGCCAGCAGCCACCGAGTCACAACTCCTTTCTTT	CASSHRVTTPFF
TRBD1	TRBV24-1	few	TRBJ2-7	TGTGCCACCAGTGATACCGGGACAGGGGCCTACGAGCAGTACTTC	CATSDTGTGAYEQYF
TRBD1	TRBV5-6	few	TRBJ2-5	TGTGCCAGCAGCTTTCCCGGGACAGGGGTTGAGACCCAGTACTTC	CASSFPGTGVETQYF
-	TRBV5-1	-	TRBJ1-1	TGCGCCAGCAGCTTGGGAATGCAGTGGAACACTGAAGCTTTCTTT	CASSLGMQWNTEAFF